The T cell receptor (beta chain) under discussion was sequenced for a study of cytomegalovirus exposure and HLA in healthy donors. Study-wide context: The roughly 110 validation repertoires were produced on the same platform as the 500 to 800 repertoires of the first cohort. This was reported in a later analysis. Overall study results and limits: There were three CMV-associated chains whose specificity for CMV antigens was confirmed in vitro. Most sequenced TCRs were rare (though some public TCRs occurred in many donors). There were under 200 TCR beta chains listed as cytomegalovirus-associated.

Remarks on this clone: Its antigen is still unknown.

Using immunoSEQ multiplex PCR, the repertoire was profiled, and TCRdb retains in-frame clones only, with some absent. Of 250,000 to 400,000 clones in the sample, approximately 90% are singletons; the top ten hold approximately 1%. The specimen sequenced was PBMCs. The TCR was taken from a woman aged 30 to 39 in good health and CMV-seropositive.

The CDR3 sequence: CASSLSGNEQFF. In nucleotides, the CDR3 is TGTGCCAGCAGCTTAAGCGGGAATGAGCAGTTCTTC. The chain links TRBV7-3 to TRBJ2-1; maybe TRBD2 (5 bases). The V end lost 1 base, the J end lost 7 bases, and 5 bases lay between the germline ends. The CDR3 is 12 residues long. Germline V CDR1 and CDR2: SGHTA, FQGTGA.